This record concerns one T cell receptor beta chain sequence. Its target is unknown. This sample is part of a study of breast tumors, draining lymph nodes, adjacent tissues. The junction had 13 bases not matched to a gene; V was cut back by 5 bases and J by 3 bases. Germline V gene sequence: CDR1 SEHNR, CDR2 FQNEAQ (reference sequence). The CDR3 has 18 residues. Axillary draining lymph nodes of breast cancer patients supplied the node samples. TCRdb reprocessed the multiplex PCR reads with MiXCR, giving one entry per CDR3 protein. The sample comprises some 250,000 distinct CDR3 sequences, approximately 36% of which are singletons, and 3% to 4% rests with the top ten. The study, taken as a whole, reports: Data only fit, rather than demonstrated, lymph node origin of most tumor T cells.

The sample was axillary lymph node tissue. This TCR was recovered from a female donor with breast cancer. Some clones in this sample may be carry-over from other donors' samples. This chain joins TRBV7-9 and TRBJ2-5, with 12 bases fitting TRBD2. DNA for the CDR3: TGTGCCAGCAGCCCCCCGACTAGCGGGGGACAGGGAAAAGAGACCCAGTACTTC. Its translation is CASSPPTSGGQGKETQYF. The full variable domain, rest sourced from reference TRBV7-9 and TRBJ2-5, is DTGVSQNPRHKITKRGQNVTFRCDPISEHNRLYWYRQTLGQGPEFLTYFQNEAQLEKSRLLSDRFSAERPKGSFSTLEIQRTEQGDSAMYLCASSPPTSGGQGKETQYFGPGTRLLVL.